The rows below give T cell receptor beta chains drawn from one sample of a study of human T cells and chemical hapten exposure. MiXCR was run by TCRdb on the reads, yielding one entry per CDR3 protein. Of around 120,000 distinct CDR3 sequences in the sample, more than 8.5% were seen once. Sequenced material: whole blood. These receptors all come from a human donor in good health. Some clones in this sample may be carry-over from other donors' samples. The CDR3 runs from the conserved cysteine through the conserved F or W. Each record gives: D gene, J gene, clone size, V gene, CDR3 protein, CDR3 DNA. The D gene is left open where the match is weak. Size values are once, few and many counts, or a class for expanded clones, and some rows have none.

D: NA; J: TRBJ1-2; size: many; V: TRBV29-1; CDR3: CSVERHNYGYTF; DNA: TGCAGCGTTGAAAGACATAACTATGGCTACACCTTC
D: TRBD1; J: TRBJ1-2; size: few; V: TRBV6-6; CDR3: CASSFSRTGEYGYTF; DNA: TGTGCCAGCAGTTTCTCGAGGACAGGGGAATATGGCTACACCTTC
D: NA; J: TRBJ2-7; size: NA; V: TRBV29-1; CDR3: CSVDTEDYEQYF; DNA: TGCAGCGTTGATACAGAGGACTACGAGCAGTACTTC
D: TRBD1; J: TRBJ1-2; size: many; V: TRBV7-8; CDR3: CASSSQAGQGTYGYTF; DNA: TGTGCCAGCAGCTCCCAGGCGGGACAGGGAACCTATGGCTACACCTTC
D: NA; J: TRBJ1-1; size: many; V: TRBV12-3/TRBV12-4; CDR3: CASSLRDKATEAFF; DNA: TGTGCCAGCAGTTTGCGGGACAAGGCCACTGAAGCTTTCTTT
D: NA; J: TRBJ2-7; size: few; V: TRBV29-1; CDR3: CSVAGAKGSTDYEQYF; DNA: TGCAGCGTTGCCGGGGCTAAAGGATCTACGGACTACGAGCAGTACTTC
D: NA; J: TRBJ1-3; size: many; V: TRBV6-6; CDR3: CASSYFTEGPSGNTIYF; DNA: TGTGCCAGCAGTTACTTTACAGAAGGACCCTCTGGAAACACCATATATTTT
D: NA; J: TRBJ2-5; size: NA; V: TRBV2; CDR3: CASIKERQQETQYF; DNA: TGTGCCAGCATTAAGGAGAGGCAACAAGAGACCCAGTACTTC
D: TRBD1; J: TRBJ2-7; size: NA; V: TRBV9; CDR3: CASSVAEGQVYEQYF; DNA: TGTGCCAGCAGCGTAGCTGAAGGACAGGTTTACGAGCAGTACTTC
D: NA; J: TRBJ2-1; size: NA; V: TRBV7-9; CDR3: CASSLKREVFPYNEQFF; DNA: TGTGCCAGCAGCTTAAAGAGAGAGGTGTTCCCCTACAATGAGCAGTTCTTC
D: TRBD2; J: TRBJ2-2; size: NA; V: TRBV19; CDR3: CVSLAGYTGELFF; DNA: TGTGTCAGCCTAGCGGGTTACACCGGGGAGCTGTTTTTT
D: NA; J: TRBJ1-6; size: many; V: TRBV30; CDR3: CAWTQDSNNSPLHF; DNA: TGTGCCTGGACCCAAGACAGCAATAATTCACCCCTCCACTTT
D: NA; J: TRBJ2-3; size: NA; V: TRBV5-5; CDR3: CASSLRPGPALNTQYF; DNA: TGTGCCAGCAGCTTGCGACCGGGTCCTGCCCTAAATACGCAGTATTTT
D: TRBD1; J: TRBJ2-7; size: NA; V: TRBV6-5; CDR3: CASSFTGEFYEQYF; DNA: TGTGCCAGCAGTTTCACAGGGGAGTTCTACGAGCAGTACTTC
D: NA; J: TRBJ1-2; size: many; V: TRBV6-6; CDR3: CASRGIGVDGYTF; DNA: TGTGCCAGCAGGGGTATTGGGGTCGATGGCTACACCTTC
D: TRBD1; J: TRBJ2-3; size: NA; V: TRBV14; CDR3: CASRADRAGTDTQYF; DNA: TGTGCCAGCAGGGCCGACAGGGCGGGCACAGATACGCAGTATTTT
D: NA; J: TRBJ2-7; size: NA; V: TRBV7-9; CDR3: CASSSLGLFHEQYF; DNA: TGTGCCAGCAGCTCATTGGGCCTCTTCCACGAGCAGTACTTC
D: NA; J: TRBJ2-6; size: medium-sized; V: TRBV6-2/TRBV6-3; CDR3: CASSWDSGANVLTF; DNA: TGTGCCAGCAGTTGGGACTCTGGGGCCAACGTCCTGACTTTC
D: NA; J: TRBJ2-7; size: few; V: TRBV2; CDR3: CASSEDWQEQEQYF; DNA: TGTGCCAGCAGTGAAGATTGGCAAGAGCAGGAGCAGTACTTC
D: NA; J: TRBJ1-2; size: NA; V: TRBV4-1; CDR3: CASSQDGTGNNYGYTF; DNA: TGCGCCAGCAGCCAAGACGGCACTGGGAATAACTATGGCTACACCTTC
D: TRBD1; J: TRBJ1-1; size: once; V: TRBV29-1; CDR3: CSVEDQGADTEAFF; DNA: TGCAGCGTTGAAGATCAGGGGGCGGACACTGAAGCTTTCTTT
D: TRBD1; J: TRBJ1-2; size: NA; V: TRBV5-1; CDR3: CASSIEQGHYGYTF; DNA: TGCGCCAGCAGCATTGAACAGGGGCACTATGGCTACACCTTC
D: NA; J: TRBJ1-1; size: NA; V: TRBV20-1; CDR3: CSASLAGWSTEAFF; DNA: TGCAGTGCTAGTCTGGCAGGGTGGAGCACTGAAGCTTTCTTT
D: NA; J: TRBJ1-6; size: many; V: TRBV29-1; CDR3: CSVRDDSSYNSPLHF; DNA: TGCAGCGTTCGGGACGACAGCTCCTATAATTCACCCCTCCACTTT
D: TRBD1; J: TRBJ1-1; size: many; V: TRBV20-1; CDR3: CSARDDRDTEAFF; DNA: TGCAGTGCTAGAGATGACAGGGACACTGAAGCTTTCTTT
D: NA; J: TRBJ1-5; size: NA; V: TRBV19; CDR3: CASSIWTYSNQPQHF; DNA: TGTGCCAGTAGTATCTGGACCTATAGCAATCAGCCCCAGCATTTT
D: NA; J: TRBJ2-1; size: NA; V: TRBV5-1; CDR3: CASSELEPNEQFF; DNA: TGCGCCAGCAGCGAACTAGAACCCAATGAGCAGTTCTTC
D: NA; J: TRBJ2-6; size: many; V: TRBV2; CDR3: CASSDIRSSGANVLTF; DNA: TGTGCCAGCAGTGACATTCGTAGCTCTGGGGCCAACGTCCTGACTTTC
D: NA; J: TRBJ1-5; size: many; V: TRBV4-3; CDR3: CASSQAVGSNQPQHF; DNA: TGCGCCAGCAGCCAAGCCGTAGGTAGCAATCAGCCCCAGCATTTT
D: NA; J: TRBJ1-2; size: many; V: TRBV5-1; CDR3: CASSFWGESPDGYTF; DNA: TGCGCCAGCAGCTTCTGGGGAGAAAGTCCGGATGGCTACACCTTC
D: NA; J: TRBJ1-5; size: few; V: TRBV9; CDR3: CASSESSYSNQPQHF; DNA: TGTGCCAGCAGCGAAAGTAGTTATAGCAATCAGCCCCAGCATTTT
D: TRBD1; J: TRBJ2-7; size: few; V: TRBV29-1; CDR3: CSVDVRQGASRQLSYEQYF; DNA: TGCAGCGTTGATGTAAGACAGGGGGCCTCGCGGCAGCTTTCCTACGAGCAGTACTTC
D: NA; J: TRBJ1-1; size: many; V: TRBV6-5; CDR3: CASSYSAGTEAFF; DNA: TGTGCCAGCAGTTACTCGGCAGGGACTGAAGCTTTCTTT
D: NA; J: TRBJ2-3; size: NA; V: TRBV20-1; CDR3: CSARGRTNTDTQYF; DNA: TGCAGTGCTAGGGGTCGAACGAACACAGATACGCAGTATTTT
D: NA; J: TRBJ2-7; size: many; V: TRBV6-1; CDR3: CASSVTGSGEQYF; DNA: TGTGCCAGCAGTGTTACAGGGTCGGGCGAGCAGTACTTC
D: TRBD1; J: TRBJ1-5; size: NA; V: TRBV12-5; CDR3: CASGFSGGRSNQPQHF; DNA: TGTGCTAGTGGTTTTTCAGGGGGCAGGAGCAATCAGCCCCAGCATTTT
D: TRBD2; J: TRBJ2-3; size: few; V: TRBV4-3; CDR3: CASSQELAGSGEDTQYF; DNA: TGCGCCAGCAGCCAAGAGTTAGCGGGTTCGGGCGAAGATACGCAGTATTTT
D: NA; J: TRBJ2-2; size: few; V: TRBV12-5; CDR3: CASAQDRRNTGELFF; DNA: TGTGCTAGTGCCCAGGACCGAAGGAACACCGGGGAGCTGTTTTTT
D: TRBD1; J: TRBJ1-5; size: many; V: TRBV4-3; CDR3: CASSQDTGGNQPQHF; DNA: TGCGCCAGCAGCCAAGATACAGGGGGCAATCAGCCCCAGCATTTT
D: TRBD1; J: TRBJ1-1; size: many; V: TRBV11-2; CDR3: CASSRGTGGTEAFF; DNA: TGTGCCAGCAGCCGTGGGACAGGCGGAACTGAAGCTTTCTTT
D: NA; J: TRBJ2-4; size: few; V: TRBV6-2/TRBV6-3; CDR3: CASIGAGAKNIQYF; DNA: TGTGCCAGCATCGGCGCAGGGGCCAAAAACATTCAGTACTTC
D: NA; J: TRBJ2-1; size: NA; V: TRBV20-1; CDR3: CSAPPGAYNEKFF; DNA: TGCAGTGCACCTCCTGGCGCCTACAATGAGAAGTTCTTC
D: NA; J: TRBJ2-7; size: few; V: TRBV18; CDR3: CASSPGQESYEQYF; DNA: TGTGCCAGCTCACCGGGGCAGGAGTCCTACGAGCAGTACTTC
D: NA; J: TRBJ2-2; size: NA; V: TRBV19; CDR3: CASSMRQDLTGELFF; DNA: TGTGCCAGTAGTATGAGACAGGACCTCACCGGGGAGCTGTTTTTT
D: TRBD2; J: TRBJ2-1; size: NA; V: TRBV7-2; CDR3: CASSLPTFSGRYNEQFF; DNA: TGTGCCAGCAGCCTTCCAACTTTTAGCGGGAGGTACAATGAGCAGTTCTTC
D: TRBD1; J: TRBJ1-1; size: NA; V: TRBV6-2/TRBV6-3; CDR3: CASAWTGPAEAFF; DNA: TGTGCCAGCGCCTGGACAGGACCGGCTGAAGCTTTCTTT
D: TRBD1; J: TRBJ2-6; size: few; V: TRBV4-3; CDR3: CASSQAGQEGGPGANVLTF; DNA: TGCGCCAGCAGCCAAGCCGGACAGGAAGGTGGACCTGGGGCCAACGTCCTGACTTTC
D: NA; J: TRBJ1-1; size: NA; V: TRBV12-3/TRBV12-4; CDR3: CASSSRAPEAFF; DNA: TGTGCCAGCAGTTCCCGGGCCCCTGAAGCTTTCTTT
D: TRBD2; J: TRBJ2-7; size: NA; V: TRBV19; CDR3: CASSIGTSGRNEQYF; DNA: TGTGCCAGTAGTATCGGGACTAGCGGGAGAAACGAGCAGTACTTC
D: TRBD2; J: TRBJ2-7; size: once; V: TRBV12-3/TRBV12-4; CDR3: CASSSPSGRLLYEQYF; DNA: TGTGCCAGCAGCTCACCTAGCGGGAGGCTTCTTTACGAGCAGTACTTC
D: NA; J: TRBJ2-3; size: many; V: TRBV20-1; CDR3: CSARAGFSTDTQYF; DNA: TGCAGTGCTAGGGCGGGCTTTAGCACAGATACGCAGTATTTT